Listed here are 7 T cell receptor beta chains from one sample, sequenced in a study of T cells expressing NK-cell markers. TCRdb reprocessed the 5' RACE reads; each CDR3 protein has one entry and no DNA is given. Reported are about 550,000 distinct CDR3 sequences; the ten largest clones contain approximately 3.6%. Specimen: blood T cells: a sorted CD56 or NKG2C T cell subset, CD4+ or CD8+ T cells, or bulk PBMC T cells (not recorded which). The receptors were gathered from a man between 18 and 35 years old in good health.

The chain combines TRBV28 with TRBJ2-1; TCRdb's D call, TRBD1, is unchecked because there is no DNA. Germline V CDR1 and CDR2: MDHEN, SYDVKM. CDR3 size: 16 residues. The CDR3: CASSRRDRLFHNEQFF.

The CDR3 spells CASSDRTSTDTQYF. The V and J genes are TRBV2 and TRBJ2-3; TCRdb's assignment of TRBD1 cannot be checked, as there is no DNA. Looked up from germline, CDR1 is SNHLY and CDR2 is FYNNEI. CDR3 length equals 14 residues.

The gene calls are TRBV20-1 and TRBJ2-3; TCRdb lists TRBD1, though no DNA is available to test this call. The CDR3 is made up of 14 amino acids. Germline-derived CDR1 and CDR2 are DFQATT and SNEGSKA (reference sequence). The CDR3 loop reads CSARVRQFTDTQYF.

V gene TRBV27 combines with J gene TRBJ1-4; there is no DNA to check the TCRdb D call of TRBD1. This CDR3 has 15 residues. Germline loops: CDR1 MNHEY, CDR2 SMNVEV (reference sequence). The CDR3 loop reads CASSMSGTGDEKLFF.

The chain carries TRBV3-1 and TRBJ1-3; checking the TCRdb D call of TRBD1 is not possible without DNA. Per germline, CDR1 LGHDT and CDR2 YNNKEL (reference sequence). This CDR3 has 17 residues. Here the CDR3 reads CASSQDRGWNSGNTIYF.

The chain is built from TRBV12-3 or TRBV12-4 and TRBJ2-2; TCRdb proposes TRBD2, but this gene call is untestable without DNA. This CDR3 has 13 amino acids. Here the CDR3 reads CASSFDSPGELFF.

This chain links TRBV7-2 with TRBJ2-3. Germline V gene data show CDR1 as SGHTA and CDR2 as FQGNSA. The CDR3 covers 15 residues. The CDR3: CASSSGVSSRDTQYF.